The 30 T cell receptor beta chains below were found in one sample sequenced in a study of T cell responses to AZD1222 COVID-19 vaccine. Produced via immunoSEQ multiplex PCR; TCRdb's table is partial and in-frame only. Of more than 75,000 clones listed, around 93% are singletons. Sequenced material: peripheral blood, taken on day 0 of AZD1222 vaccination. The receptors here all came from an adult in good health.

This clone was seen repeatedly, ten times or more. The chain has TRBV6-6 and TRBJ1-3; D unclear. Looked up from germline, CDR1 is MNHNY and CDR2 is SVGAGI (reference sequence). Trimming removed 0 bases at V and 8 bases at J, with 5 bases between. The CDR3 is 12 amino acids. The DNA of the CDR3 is TGTGCCAGCAGTTACTCCACGGACACCATATATTTT. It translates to CASSYSTDTIYF.

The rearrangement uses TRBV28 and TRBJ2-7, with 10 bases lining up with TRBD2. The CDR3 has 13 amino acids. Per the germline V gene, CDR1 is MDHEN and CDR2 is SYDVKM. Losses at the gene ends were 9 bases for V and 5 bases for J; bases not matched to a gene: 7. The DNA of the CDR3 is TGTGCCAGTGGAGCGGGAGGGCTCCACGAGCAGTACTTC. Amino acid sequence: CASGAGGLHEQYF.

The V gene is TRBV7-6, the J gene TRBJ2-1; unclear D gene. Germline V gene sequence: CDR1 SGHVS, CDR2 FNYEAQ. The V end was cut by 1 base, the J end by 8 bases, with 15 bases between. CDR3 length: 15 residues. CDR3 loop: CASSLGRASDDEQFF. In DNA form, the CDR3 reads TGTGCCAGCAGCTTAGGTAGGGCCAGCGACGATGAGCAGTTCTTC.

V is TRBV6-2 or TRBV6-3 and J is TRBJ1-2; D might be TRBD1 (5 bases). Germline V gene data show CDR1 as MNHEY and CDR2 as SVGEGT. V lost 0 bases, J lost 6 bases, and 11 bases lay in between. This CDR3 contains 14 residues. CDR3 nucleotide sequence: TGTGCCAGCAGTTACTCGGGCAGGGTTAATGGCTACACCTTC. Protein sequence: CASSYSGRVNGYTF.

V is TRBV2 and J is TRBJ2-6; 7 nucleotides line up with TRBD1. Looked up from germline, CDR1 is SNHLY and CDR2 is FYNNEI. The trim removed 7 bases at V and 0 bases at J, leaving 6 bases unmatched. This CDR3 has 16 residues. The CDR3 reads CASTWDRGSGANVLTF. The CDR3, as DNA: TGTGCCAGCACCTGGGACAGAGGCTCTGGGGCCAACGTCCTGACTTTC.

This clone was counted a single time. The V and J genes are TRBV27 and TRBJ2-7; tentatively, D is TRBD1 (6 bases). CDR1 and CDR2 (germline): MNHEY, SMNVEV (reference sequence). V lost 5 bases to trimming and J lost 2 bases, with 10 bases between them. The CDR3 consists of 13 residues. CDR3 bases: TGTGCCAGCAGTCGTACAGGGACCTACGAGCAGTACTTC. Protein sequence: CASSRTGTYEQYF.

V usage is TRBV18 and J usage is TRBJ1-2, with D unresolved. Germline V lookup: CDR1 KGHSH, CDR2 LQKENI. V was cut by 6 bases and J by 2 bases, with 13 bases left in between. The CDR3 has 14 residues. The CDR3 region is CASSLSEVNYGYTF. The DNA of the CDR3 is TGTGCCAGCTCCCTCTCGGAGGTCAACTATGGCTACACCTTC.

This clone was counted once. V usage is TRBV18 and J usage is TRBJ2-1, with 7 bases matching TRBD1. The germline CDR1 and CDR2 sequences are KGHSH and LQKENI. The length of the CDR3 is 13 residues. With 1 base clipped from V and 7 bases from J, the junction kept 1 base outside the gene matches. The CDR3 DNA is TGTGCCAGCTCACCACAGGGGGCGAATGAGCAGTTCTTC. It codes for CASSPQGANEQFF.

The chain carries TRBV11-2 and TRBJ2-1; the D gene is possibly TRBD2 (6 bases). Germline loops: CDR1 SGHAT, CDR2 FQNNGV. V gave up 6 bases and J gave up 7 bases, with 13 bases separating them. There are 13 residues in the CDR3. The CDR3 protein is CASRRGGVNEQFF. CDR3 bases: TGTGCCAGCAGGCGGGGCGGGGTGAATGAGCAGTTCTTC.

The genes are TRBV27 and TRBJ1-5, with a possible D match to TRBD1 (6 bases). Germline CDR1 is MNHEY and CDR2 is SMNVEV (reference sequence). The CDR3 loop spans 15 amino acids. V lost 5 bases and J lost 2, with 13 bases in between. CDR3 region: CASSPGRGGNQPQHF. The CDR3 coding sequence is TGTGCCAGCAGTCCGGGCAGGGGTGGCAATCAGCCCCAGCATTTT.

As DNA, the CDR3 is TGTGCCAGCAGCTTAAACGGACTCTATGGCTACACCTTC. Its translation is CASSLNGLYGYTF. The rearrangement joins TRBV7-9 to TRBJ1-2; D is unresolved. The CDR3 spans 13 residues. Germline V gene data show CDR1 as SEHNR and CDR2 as FQNEAQ (reference sequence). V lost 2 bases, J lost 4 bases, and 8 bases lay in between.

CDR3 residues: CASSFRDRGGGYTF. The DNA of the CDR3 is TGTGCCAGCAGCTTTCGGGACAGGGGAGGTGGCTACACCTTC. The rearrangement uses TRBV7-9 and TRBJ1-2; 10 nucleotides align to TRBD1. V shed 3 bases and J 7 bases; nucleotides not matched to a gene: 5. The CDR3 totals 14 residues. Germline V gene lookup returns CDR1 SEHNR and CDR2 FQNEAQ (reference sequence).

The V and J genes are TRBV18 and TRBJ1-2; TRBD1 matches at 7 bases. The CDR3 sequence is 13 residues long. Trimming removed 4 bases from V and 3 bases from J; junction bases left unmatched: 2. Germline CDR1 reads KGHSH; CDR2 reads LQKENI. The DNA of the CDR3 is TGTGCCAGCTCACGGGACAGATACTATGGCTACACCTTC. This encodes CASSRDRYYGYTF. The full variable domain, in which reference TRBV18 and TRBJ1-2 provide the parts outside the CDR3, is NAGVMQNPRHLVRRRGQEARLRCSPMKGHSHVYWYRQLPEEGLKFMVYLQKENIIDESGMPKERFSAEFPKEGPSILRIQQVVRGDSAAYFCASSRDRYYGYTFGSGTRLTVV.

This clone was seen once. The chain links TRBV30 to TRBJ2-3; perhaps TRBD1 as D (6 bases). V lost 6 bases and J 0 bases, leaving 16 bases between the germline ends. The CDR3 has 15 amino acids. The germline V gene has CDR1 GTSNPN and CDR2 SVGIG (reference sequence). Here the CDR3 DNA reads TGTGCCTGTCCAACGGGGCAGGGGAGCACAGATACGCAGTATTTT. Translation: CACPTGQGSTDTQYF.

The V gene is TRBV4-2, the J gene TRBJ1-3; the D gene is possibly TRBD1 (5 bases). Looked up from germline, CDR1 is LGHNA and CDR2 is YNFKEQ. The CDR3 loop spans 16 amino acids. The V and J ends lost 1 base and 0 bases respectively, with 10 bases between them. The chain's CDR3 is CASSQAAGSSGNTIYF. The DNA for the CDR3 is TGTGCCAGCAGCCAAGCCGCAGGGAGCTCTGGAAACACCATATATTTT.

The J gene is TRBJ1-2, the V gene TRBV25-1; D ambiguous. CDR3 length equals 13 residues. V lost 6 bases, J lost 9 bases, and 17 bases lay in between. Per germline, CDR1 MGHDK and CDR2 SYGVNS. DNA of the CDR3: TGTGCCAGCAGCCAGACCCCGGTCGATCGCTACACCTTC. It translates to CASSQTPVDRYTF.

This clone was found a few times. The DNA for the CDR3 is TGTGCCAGCAGCTTGGACAGGGGGCAGCGGGCTTTCTTT. Protein: CASSLDRGQRAFF. V is TRBV5-5 and J is TRBJ1-1, with 9 bases aligning to TRBD1. The CDR3 length is 13 residues. Germline values: CDR1 SGHKS, CDR2 YYEKEE (reference sequence). After removal of 0 bases from V and 11 bases from J, the junction contained 5 bases not matched to a gene. The full variable domain, rest sourced from reference TRBV5-5 and TRBJ1-1, is DAGVTQSPTHLIKTRGQQVTLRCSPISGHKSVSWYQQVLGQGPQFIFQYYEKEERGRGNFPDRFSARQFPNYSSELNVNALLLGDSALYLCASSLDRGQRAFFGQGTRLTVV.

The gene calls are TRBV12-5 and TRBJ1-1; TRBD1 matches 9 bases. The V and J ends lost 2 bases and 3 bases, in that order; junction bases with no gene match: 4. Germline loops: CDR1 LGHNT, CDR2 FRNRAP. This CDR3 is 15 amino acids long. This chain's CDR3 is CASGLRGQGHTEAFF. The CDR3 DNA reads TGTGCTAGTGGTTTGAGGGGACAGGGCCACACTGAAGCTTTCTTT.

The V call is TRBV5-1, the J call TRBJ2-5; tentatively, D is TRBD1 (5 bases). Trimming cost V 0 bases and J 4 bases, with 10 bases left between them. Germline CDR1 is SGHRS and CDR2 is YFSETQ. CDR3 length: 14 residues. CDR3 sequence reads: CASSLGAGSETQYF. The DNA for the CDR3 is TGCGCCAGCAGCTTGGGGGCAGGGTCAGAGACCCAGTACTTC.

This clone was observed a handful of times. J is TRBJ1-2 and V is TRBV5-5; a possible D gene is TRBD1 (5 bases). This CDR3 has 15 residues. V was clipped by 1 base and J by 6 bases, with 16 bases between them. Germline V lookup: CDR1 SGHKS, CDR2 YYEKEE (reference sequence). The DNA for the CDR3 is TGTGCCAGCAGCTTGAGGTACGGGACGGATAATGGCTACACCTTC. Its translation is CASSLRYGTDNGYTF.

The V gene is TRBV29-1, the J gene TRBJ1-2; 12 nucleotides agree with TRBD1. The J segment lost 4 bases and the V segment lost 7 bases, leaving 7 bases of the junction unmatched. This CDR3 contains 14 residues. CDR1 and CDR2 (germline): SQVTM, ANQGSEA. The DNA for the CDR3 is TGCAGCGCTTACGAGGGACAGGGGGCCTATGGCTACACCTTC. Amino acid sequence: CSAYEGQGAYGYTF.

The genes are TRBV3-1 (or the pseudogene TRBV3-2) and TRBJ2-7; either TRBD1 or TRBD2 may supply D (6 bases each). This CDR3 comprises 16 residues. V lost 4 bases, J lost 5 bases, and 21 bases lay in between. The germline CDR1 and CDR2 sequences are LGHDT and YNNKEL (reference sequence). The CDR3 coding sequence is TGTGCCAGCAGCCCCTTGATGGGGGGCCATGCGAACGAGCAGTACTTC. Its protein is CASSPLMGGHANEQYF.

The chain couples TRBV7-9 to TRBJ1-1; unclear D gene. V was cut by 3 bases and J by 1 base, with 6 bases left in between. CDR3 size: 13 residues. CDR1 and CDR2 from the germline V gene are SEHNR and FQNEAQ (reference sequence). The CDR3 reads CASSFTANTEAFF. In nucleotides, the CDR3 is TGTGCCAGCAGCTTCACAGCGAACACTGAAGCTTTCTTT.

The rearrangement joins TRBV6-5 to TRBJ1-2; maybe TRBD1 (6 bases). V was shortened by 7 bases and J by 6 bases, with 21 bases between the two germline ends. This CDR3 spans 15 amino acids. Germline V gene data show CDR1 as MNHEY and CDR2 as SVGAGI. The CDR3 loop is CASTSLGGPIDGYTF. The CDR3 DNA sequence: TGTGCCAGCACCTCGCTGGGGGGGCCTATTGATGGCTACACCTTC.

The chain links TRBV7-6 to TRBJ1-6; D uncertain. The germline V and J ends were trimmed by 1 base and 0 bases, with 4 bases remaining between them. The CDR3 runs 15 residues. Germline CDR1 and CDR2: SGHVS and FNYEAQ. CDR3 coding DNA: TGTGCCAGCAGCTTAGGCGGCTCCTATAATTCACCCCTCCACTTT. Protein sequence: CASSLGGSYNSPLHF.

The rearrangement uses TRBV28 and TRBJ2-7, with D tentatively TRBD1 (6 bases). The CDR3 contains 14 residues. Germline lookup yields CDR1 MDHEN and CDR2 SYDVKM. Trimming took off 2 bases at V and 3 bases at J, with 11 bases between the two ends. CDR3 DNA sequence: TGTGCCAGCAGTTTAGCAGGGGTGCTCTACGAGCAGTACTTC. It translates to CASSLAGVLYEQYF.

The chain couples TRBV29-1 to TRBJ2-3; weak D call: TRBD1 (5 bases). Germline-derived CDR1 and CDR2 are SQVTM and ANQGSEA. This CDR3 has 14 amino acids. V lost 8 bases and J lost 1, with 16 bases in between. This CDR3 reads CSYKDKGRTDTQYF. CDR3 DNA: TGCAGCTACAAGGACAAGGGCCGCACAGATACGCAGTATTTT.

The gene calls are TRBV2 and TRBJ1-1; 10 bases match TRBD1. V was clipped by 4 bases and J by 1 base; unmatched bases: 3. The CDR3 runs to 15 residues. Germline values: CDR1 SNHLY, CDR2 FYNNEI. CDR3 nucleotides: TGTGCCAGCAGTGTGGGACAGGGGCCGAACACTGAAGCTTTCTTT. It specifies CASSVGQGPNTEAFF. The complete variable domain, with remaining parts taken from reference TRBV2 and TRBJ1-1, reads EPEVTQTPSHQVTQMGQEVILRCVPISNHLYFYWYRQILGQKVEFLVSFYNNEISEKSEIFDDQFSVERPDGSNFTLKIRSTKLEDSAMYFCASSVGQGPNTEAFFGQGTRLTVV.

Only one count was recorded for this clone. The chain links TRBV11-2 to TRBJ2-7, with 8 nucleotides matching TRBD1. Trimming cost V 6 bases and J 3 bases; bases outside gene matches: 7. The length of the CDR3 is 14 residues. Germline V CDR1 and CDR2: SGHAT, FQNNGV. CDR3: CASSYRGVVYEQYF. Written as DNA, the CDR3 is TGTGCCAGCAGTTACAGGGGGGTCGTCTACGAGCAGTACTTC.

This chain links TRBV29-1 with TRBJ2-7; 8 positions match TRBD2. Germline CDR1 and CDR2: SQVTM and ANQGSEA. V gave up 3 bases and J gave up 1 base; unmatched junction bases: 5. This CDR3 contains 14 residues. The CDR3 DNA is TGCAGCGTTGAGCGCGGGGGGCCTTCCTACGAGCAGTACTTC. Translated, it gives CSVERGGPSYEQYF.